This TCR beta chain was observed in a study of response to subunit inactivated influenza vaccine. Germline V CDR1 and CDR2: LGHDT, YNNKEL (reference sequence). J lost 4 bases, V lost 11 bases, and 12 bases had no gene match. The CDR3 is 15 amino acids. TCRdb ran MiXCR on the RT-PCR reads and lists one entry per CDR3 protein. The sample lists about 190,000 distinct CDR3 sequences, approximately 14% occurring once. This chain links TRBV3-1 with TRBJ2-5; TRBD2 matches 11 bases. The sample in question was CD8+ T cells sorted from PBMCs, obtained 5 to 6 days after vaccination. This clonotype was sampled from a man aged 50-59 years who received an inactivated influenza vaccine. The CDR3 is CASTPAGLAGETQYF. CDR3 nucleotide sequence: TGTGCCTCCACCCCGGCCGGACTAGCGGGAGAGACCCAGTACTTC.